This T cell receptor (beta chain) was found in a study of a mutant IDH1 vaccine in newly diagnosed glioma. Study information: All eight of the vaccinations patients received fell in weeks 1, 3, 5, 7, 11, 15, 19 and 23. Patients arrived already treated with radiotherapy, temozolomide, or both, most having had both. Study-level results: Immune responses arising from the vaccine appeared in roughly 95% of patients.

Using immunoSEQ multiplex PCR, the repertoire was profiled, and TCRdb retains in-frame clones only, with some absent. The table includes 35,000 to 45,000 clones, around 81% detected once. Details on this clone: Its target is unknown.

Time point specified: week 23, last vaccination. With topical imiquimod, each dose of the vaccine consisted of 300 ug of mutant IDH1 20-mer peptide. In every donor, the tumor was a new WHO grade 3 or 4 IDH1-mutant, ATRX-lost astrocytoma. Trimming cost V 0 bases and J 6 bases; bases outside gene matches: 2. Germline V gene sequence: CDR1 SGDLS, CDR2 YYNGEE. The CDR3 runs to 14 residues. The input for sequencing was PBMCs, taken from a glioma patient whose treatment included an IDH1 peptide vaccine. The V gene is TRBV9, the J gene TRBJ1-2, with 10 bases that match TRBD1. This receptor was obtained from a woman in her forties with glioma. Some clones in this sample may be carry-over from other donors' samples. CDR3 loop: CASSVVGTGDGYTF. The CDR3, as DNA: TGTGCCAGCAGCGTAGTAGGGACAGGGGATGGCTACACCTTC.